This TCR beta chain stems from a study of T cells after yellow fever vaccination (dated by TCRdb to about 2019). Looking at the study overall: The SMART-Seq v4 Ultra Low Input RNA kit was used to prepare libraries from fractions with low cell numbers. To follow T-cell clones before and after both primary and booster YFV17D yellow fever vaccination, bulk TCR alpha and beta repertoires underwent longitudinal sequencing. Blood samples were taken at several timepoints before and after primary and secondary immunization, and bulk PBMC replicates and cell subsets were isolated. Two healthy male donors made up the cohort, one aged 18 to 30 years and the other aged 30 to 40 years. On the study overall, not on this receptor specifically: Compared with the primary T-cell response, the secondary T-cell response was faster but weaker, reaching its peak on day 5 rather than on day 15. After the booster, most clones that had expanded after primary vaccination were detected again (approximately 96% of CD4 and around nine tenths of CD8), suggesting broad maintenance of memory. Because the study included only a couple of donors, the extent to which the findings can be generalized is limited. A small fraction of clonotypes appeared in both the CD4 and CD8 compartments, likely as a result of convergent recombination. Computational filtering was required because FACS-sorted repertoires could contain abundant contaminating clonotypes from the bulk population.

The data were produced on an Illumina NovaSeq 6000. TCR cDNA was made using 5'RACE template switching, a step that added a universal primer site and unique molecular identifiers. Priming of cDNA synthesis was performed from both the TCR alpha and TCR beta constant segments. Libraries were amplified in two PCR steps, with sample barcodes and sequencing adapters added in the second step. Libraries were sequenced on Illumina HiSeq 2500 (2x100 bp) or NovaSeq (2x150 bp). Concerning the study's data processing: MIGEC handled demultiplexing of reads and collapsing into UMI consensus sequences, while MiXCR performed V(D)J alignment. Vaccine-responding clonotypes were defined with edgeR using replicate PBMC samples, requiring FDR below 0.01 and a log2 fold change above 5 up to day 15. Each bulk clonotype was labeled CD4 or CD8 based on which sequenced repertoire, CD4 or CD8, contained the clonotype at higher abundance. The raw public data were reprocessed by TCRdb itself: fastp quality trimming at Q25, MiXCR clonotype calling, in-frame beta chains only. Merged by CDR3 protein, the rows form single entries marked with the most common genes and DNA. TCRdb's processing, not the authors' own work, is the source of the V and J calls. The sample has a few hundred thousand distinct CDR3 sequences on record, roughly 5.2% of them singletons. The ten largest clones capture more than 3% of the sample.

This clonotype showed up just a few times. Its target antigen remains unknown. Base qualities are not at hand, and no much larger clone is one base apart. The CDR3 starts with the cysteine, ends with the phenylalanine, and has 15 residues. Here the CDR3 DNA is all that survives: 45 bases in frame from base 1. CDR1 and CDR2 were assigned from the germline V gene as MNHEY and SVGAGI. A distance of 14 bases separates the germline ends of V and J, which lose 5 bases and 1 base respectively. This specimen's treatment or condition label, per the study, means: live attenuated yellow fever vaccine strain. A standard Ficoll-Paque protocol was used to isolate PBMCs from peripheral blood. Dynabeads CD4 and CD8 positive selection kits were used to isolate CD4 and CD8 T-cell fractions. TriZol was used to extract RNA from bulk PBMCs, from CD4 and CD8 fractions, and from dextramer-positive and dextramer-negative fractions.

Here the sequenced sample was CD4+ T cells sorted from PBMCs, taken on the day of the yellow fever booster vaccination. Recombination connected TRBV6-5 to TRBJ1-1, with no D gene named confidently. This TCR derives from a man younger than 30 who received the YFV17D yellow fever vaccine. The CDR3 region has the sequence CASSTPTLGNTEAFF. The nucleotide sequence reads TGTGCCAGCAGTACACCTACTTTGGGGAACACTGAAGCTTTCTTT.